The subject of this entry is one TCR beta chain. Its target is unknown. Different DNA sequences within this sample yield the same CDR3. The entry originates in a study of beta chain features in type 1 diabetes. General study points: The cDNA sequencing approach could over-represent high-TCR-expressing cells. Researchers reported that naive, central memory and Treg TCRB repertoires appeared more similar in patients than in healthy donors. Shortening of TCRB CDR3s, moderate but significant, appeared in all four CD4+ subsets of Type 1 diabetes patients.

Trimming at V came to 3 bases and at J to 4 bases, leaving 2 bases not matched to a gene. Per the germline V gene, CDR1 is GTSNPN and CDR2 is SVGIG (reference sequence). There are 13 residues in the CDR3. As every portion of the isolated RNA was reverse transcribed, the sequencing read expressed TCRB transcripts. TCRdb's copy holds only in-frame clones and misses some; the assay was immunoSEQ multiplex PCR. The table has roughly 700,000 clones, about an eighth seen once. The genes are TRBV30 and TRBJ1-5, with 8 bases fitting TRBD1. Sample: naive CD4+ T cells from blood. This TCR was recovered from a man aged 18 to 35 with type 1 diabetes. The CDR3 spells CAWRRQGNQPQHF. The CDR3 coding sequence is TGTGCCTGGAGACGACAGGGGAATCAGCCCCAGCATTTT.